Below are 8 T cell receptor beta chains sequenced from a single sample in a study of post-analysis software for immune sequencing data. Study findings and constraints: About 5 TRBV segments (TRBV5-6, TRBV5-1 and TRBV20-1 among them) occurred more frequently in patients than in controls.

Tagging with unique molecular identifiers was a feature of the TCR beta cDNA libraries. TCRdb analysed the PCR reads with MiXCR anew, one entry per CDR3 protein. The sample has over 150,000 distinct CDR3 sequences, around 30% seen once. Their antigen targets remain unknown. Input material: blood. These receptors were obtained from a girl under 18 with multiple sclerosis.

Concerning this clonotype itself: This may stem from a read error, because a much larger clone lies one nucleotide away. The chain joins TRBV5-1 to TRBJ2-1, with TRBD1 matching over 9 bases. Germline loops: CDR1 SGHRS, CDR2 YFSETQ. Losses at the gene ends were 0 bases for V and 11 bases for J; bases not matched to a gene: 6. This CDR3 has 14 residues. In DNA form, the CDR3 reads TGCGCCAGCAGCTTGGGGACAGGGGCTCATAAGCAGTTCTTC. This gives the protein CASSLGTGAHKQFF.

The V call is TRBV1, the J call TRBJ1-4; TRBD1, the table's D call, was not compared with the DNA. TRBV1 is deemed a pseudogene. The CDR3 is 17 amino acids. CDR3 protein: CTSSQEGTGATNEKLFF. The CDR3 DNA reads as TGCACCAGCAGCCAAGAGGGGACAGGGGCAACTAATGAAAAACTGTTTTTT.

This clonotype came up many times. This CDR3 reads CATSNRQIGYQETQYF. The CDR3 region has the DNA TGTGCCACCAGCAACCGTCAGATAGGGTATCAAGAGACCCAGTACTTC. V usage is TRBV15 and J usage is TRBJ2-5; D gene unclear. With 4 bases removed from V and 2 bases from J, the gap between germline ends came to 17 bases. The CDR3 runs to 16 residues. Germline CDR1 reads LNHNV; CDR2 reads YYDKDF (reference sequence).

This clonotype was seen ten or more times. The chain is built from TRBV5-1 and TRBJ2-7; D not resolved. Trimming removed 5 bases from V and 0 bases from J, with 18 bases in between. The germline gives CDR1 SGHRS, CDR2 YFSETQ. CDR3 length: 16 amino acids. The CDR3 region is CASSELEASGSYEQYF. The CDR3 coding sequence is TGCGCCAGCAGTGAATTAGAGGCGTCCGGCTCCTACGAGCAGTACTTC.

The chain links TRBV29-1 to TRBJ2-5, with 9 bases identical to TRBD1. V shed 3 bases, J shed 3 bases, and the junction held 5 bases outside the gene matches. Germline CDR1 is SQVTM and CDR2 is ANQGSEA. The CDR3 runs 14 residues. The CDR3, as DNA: TGCAGCGTTGAGAGACAGGGGGTAAAAGAGACCCAGTACTTC. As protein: CSVERQGVKETQYF.

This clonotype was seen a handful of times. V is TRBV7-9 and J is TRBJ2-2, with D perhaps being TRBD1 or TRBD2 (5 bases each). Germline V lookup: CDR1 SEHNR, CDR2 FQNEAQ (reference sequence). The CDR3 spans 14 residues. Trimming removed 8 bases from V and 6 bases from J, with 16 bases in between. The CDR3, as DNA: TGTGCCAGCTCGGGACGTCGGTATCCCGGGGAGCTGTTTTTT. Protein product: CASSGRRYPGELFF.

The CDR3 DNA reads as TGTGCCAGCAGTTTAATCGGGGGATGGGGGGGGACTGAAGCTTTCTTT. Translated, it gives CASSLIGGWGGTEAFF. This chain uses TRBV28 with TRBJ1-1, with D possibly TRBD1 on 5 matching bases. Germline CDR1 and CDR2: MDHEN and SYDVKM. With 2 bases removed from V and 5 bases from J, the gap between germline ends came to 18 bases. The length of the CDR3 is 16 residues.

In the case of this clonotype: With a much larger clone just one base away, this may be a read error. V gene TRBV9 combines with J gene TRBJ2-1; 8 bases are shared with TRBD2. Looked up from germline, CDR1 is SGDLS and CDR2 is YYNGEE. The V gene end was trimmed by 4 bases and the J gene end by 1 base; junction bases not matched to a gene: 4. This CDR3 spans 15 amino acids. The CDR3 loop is CASSTTSGSYNEQFF. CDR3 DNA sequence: TGTGCCAGCAGCACAACTAGCGGATCCTACAATGAGCAGTTCTTC. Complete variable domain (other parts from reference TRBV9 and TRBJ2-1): DSGVTQTPKHLITATGQRVTLRCSPRSGDLSVYWYQQSLDQGLQFLIQYYNGEERAKGNILERFSAQQFPDLHSELNLSSLELGDSALYFCASSTTSGSYNEQFFGPGTRLTVL.